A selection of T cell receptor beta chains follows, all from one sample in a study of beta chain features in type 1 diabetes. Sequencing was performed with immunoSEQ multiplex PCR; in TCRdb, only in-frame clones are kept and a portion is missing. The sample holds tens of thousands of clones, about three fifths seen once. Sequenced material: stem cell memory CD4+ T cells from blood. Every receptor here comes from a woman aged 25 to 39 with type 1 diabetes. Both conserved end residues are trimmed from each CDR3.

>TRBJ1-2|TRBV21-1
ASSKVQGEYGYT
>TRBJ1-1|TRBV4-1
ASSQNQGAGAEAF
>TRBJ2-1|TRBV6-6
ASSYSEYPREQF
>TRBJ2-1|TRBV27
ASSLGRSSYNEQF
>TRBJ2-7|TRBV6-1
ASSEPGLAGGRQY
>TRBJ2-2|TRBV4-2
ASSPRLAGGSGELF
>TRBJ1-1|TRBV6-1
ASSEADRGAF
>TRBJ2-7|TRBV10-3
AISGGGGPYEQY
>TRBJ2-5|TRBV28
ASSLPGGGQETQY
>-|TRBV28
ASRTDRASSYEQY
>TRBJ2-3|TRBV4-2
ASSQDRGAGAVYYVDTQY
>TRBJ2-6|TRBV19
GAGRTHSGANVLT
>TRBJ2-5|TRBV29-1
SVERTRQETQY
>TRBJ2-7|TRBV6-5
ASSYSGTGPYEQY
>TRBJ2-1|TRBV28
ASPKAGTNGLNEQF
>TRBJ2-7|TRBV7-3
ASSSTGGAPEQY
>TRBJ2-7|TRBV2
ASRGLRGPRYEQY
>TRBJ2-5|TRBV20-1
SAIGQETQY
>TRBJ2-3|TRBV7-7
ASSPRSSPDTQY
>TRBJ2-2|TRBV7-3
ASSLTGGTTGELF
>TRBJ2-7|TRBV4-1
ASSQMVAGGSYEQY
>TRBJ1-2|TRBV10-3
AISESRQGLGYT
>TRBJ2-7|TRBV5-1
ASSLVQGGPYEQY
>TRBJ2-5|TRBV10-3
AISEETGLQETQY
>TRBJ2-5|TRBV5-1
ASRLHLRDRGLWTQY
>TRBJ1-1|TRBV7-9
ASNQRDTGWAEAF
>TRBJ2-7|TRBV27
ASSRLAGERYEQY
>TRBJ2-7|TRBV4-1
ASSQENAGTYEQY
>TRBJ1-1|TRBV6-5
ASTKDRVVTEAF
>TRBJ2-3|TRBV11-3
ASSLDREGTDTQY
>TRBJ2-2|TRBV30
AWSSARSGELF
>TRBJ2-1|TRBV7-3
ASSLFASGNEQF